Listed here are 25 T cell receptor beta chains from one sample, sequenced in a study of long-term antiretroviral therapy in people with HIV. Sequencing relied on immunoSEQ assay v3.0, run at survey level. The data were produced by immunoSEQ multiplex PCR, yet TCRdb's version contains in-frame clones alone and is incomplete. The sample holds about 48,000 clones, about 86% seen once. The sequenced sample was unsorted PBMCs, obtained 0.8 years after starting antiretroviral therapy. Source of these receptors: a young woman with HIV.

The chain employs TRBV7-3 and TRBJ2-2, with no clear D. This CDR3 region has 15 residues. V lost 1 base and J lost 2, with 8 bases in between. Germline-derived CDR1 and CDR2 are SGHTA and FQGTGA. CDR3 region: CASSLKGRNTGELFF. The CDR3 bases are TGTGCCAGCAGCTTAAAGGGAAGAAACACCGGGGAGCTGTTTTTT.

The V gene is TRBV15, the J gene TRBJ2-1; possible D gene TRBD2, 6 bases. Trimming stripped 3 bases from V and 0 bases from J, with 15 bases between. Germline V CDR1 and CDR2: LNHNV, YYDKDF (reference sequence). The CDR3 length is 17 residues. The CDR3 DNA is TGTGCCACCAGCAGTTCAAAGGCGGGGCGCTCCTACAATGAGCAGTTCTTC. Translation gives CATSSSKAGRSYNEQFF. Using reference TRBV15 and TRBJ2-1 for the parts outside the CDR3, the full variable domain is DAMVIQNPRYQVTQFGKPVTLSCSQTLNHNVMYWYQQKSSQAPKLLFHYYDKDFNNEADTPDNFQSRRPNTSFCFLDIRSPGLGDTAMYLCATSSSKAGRSYNEQFFGPGTRLTVL.

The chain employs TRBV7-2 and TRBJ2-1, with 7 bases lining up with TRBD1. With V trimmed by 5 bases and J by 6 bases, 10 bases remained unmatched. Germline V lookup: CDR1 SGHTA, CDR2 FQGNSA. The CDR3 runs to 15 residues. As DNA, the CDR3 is TGTGCCAGCAGCCCAGAGGGGGCCACCCCCAATGAGCAGTTCTTC. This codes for CASSPEGATPNEQFF.

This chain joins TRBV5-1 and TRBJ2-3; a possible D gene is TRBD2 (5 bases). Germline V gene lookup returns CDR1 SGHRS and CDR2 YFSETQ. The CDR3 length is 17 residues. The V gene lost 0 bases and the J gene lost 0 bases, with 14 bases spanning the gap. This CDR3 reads CASSLEQVGVSTDTQYF. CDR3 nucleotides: TGCGCCAGCAGCTTGGAACAAGTGGGAGTTAGCACAGATACGCAGTATTTT.

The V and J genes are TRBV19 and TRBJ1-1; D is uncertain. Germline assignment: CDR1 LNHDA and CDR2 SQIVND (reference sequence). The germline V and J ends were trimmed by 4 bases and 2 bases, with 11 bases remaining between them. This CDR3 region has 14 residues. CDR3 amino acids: CASSNRRSNTEAFF. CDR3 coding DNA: TGTGCCAGTAGTAATCGAAGGAGTAACACTGAAGCTTTCTTT.

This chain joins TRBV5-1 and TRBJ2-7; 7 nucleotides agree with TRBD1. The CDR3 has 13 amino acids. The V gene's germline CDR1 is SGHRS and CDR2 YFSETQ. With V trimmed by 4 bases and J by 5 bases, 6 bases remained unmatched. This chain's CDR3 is CASSTTGTHEQYF. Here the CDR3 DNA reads TGCGCCAGCAGCACGACAGGGACCCACGAGCAGTACTTC.

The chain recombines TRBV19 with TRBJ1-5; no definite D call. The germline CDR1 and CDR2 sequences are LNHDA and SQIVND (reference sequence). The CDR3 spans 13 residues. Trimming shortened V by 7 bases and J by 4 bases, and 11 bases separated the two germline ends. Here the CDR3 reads CASTRTQNQPQHF. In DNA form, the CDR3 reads TGTGCCAGTACCAGGACTCAAAATCAGCCCCAGCATTTT.

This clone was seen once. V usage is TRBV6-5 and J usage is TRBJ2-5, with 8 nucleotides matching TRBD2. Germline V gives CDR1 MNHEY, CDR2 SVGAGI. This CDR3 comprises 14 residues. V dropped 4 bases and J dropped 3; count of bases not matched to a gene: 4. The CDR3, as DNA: TGTGCCAGCAGTTCTGGACTAGCCGAAGAGACCCAGTACTTC. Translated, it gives CASSSGLAEETQYF.

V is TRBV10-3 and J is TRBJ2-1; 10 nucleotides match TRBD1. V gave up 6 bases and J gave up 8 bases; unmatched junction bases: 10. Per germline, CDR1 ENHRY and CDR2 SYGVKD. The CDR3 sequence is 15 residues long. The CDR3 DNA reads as TGTGCCATCAGGGGGACAGGGGTTCGACTAGATGAGCAGTTCTTC. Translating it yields CAIRGTGVRLDEQFF.

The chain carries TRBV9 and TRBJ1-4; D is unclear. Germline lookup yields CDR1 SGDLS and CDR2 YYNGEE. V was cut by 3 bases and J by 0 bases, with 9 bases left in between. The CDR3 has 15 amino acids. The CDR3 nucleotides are TGTGCCAGCAGCGCCGGTGGGTCAACTAATGAAAAACTGTTTTTT. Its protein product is CASSAGGSTNEKLFF.

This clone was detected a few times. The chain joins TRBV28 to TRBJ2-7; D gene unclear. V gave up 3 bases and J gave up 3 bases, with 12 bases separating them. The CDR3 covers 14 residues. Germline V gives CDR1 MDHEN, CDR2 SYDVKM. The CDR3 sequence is CASSFQSPSYEQYF. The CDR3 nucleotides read TGTGCCAGCAGTTTCCAGAGCCCTAGCTACGAGCAGTACTTC.

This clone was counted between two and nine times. This CDR3 is CASRASGTGDNEQYF. CDR3 nucleotide sequence: TGTGCCAGCAGAGCCTCCGGGACAGGGGACAACGAGCAGTACTTC. The genes are TRBV2 and TRBJ2-7; 10 nucleotides align to TRBD1. Germline CDR1 reads SNHLY; CDR2 reads FYNNEI. CDR3 length: 15 amino acids. Trimming removed 6 bases from V and 5 bases from J; junction bases left unmatched: 10.

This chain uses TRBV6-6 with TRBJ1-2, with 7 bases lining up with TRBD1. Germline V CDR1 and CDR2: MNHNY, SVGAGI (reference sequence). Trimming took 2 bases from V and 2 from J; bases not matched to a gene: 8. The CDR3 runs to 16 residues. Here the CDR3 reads CASSYPQGGRNYGYTF. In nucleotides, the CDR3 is TGTGCCAGCAGTTACCCCCAGGGGGGGCGGAACTATGGCTACACCTTC.

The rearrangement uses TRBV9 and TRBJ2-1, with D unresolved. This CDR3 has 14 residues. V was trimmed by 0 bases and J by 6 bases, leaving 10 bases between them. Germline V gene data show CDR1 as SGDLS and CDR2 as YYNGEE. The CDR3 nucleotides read TGTGCCAGCAGCGTAGCCGAGAATCGCAATGAGCAGTTCTTC. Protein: CASSVAENRNEQFF.

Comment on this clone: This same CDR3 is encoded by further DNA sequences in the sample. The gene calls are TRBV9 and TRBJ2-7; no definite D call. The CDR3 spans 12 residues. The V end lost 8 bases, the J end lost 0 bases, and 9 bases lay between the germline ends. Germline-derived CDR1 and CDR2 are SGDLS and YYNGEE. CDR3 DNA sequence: TGTGCCAGTGGCCCAGGCTCCTACGAGCAGTACTTC. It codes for CASGPGSYEQYF.

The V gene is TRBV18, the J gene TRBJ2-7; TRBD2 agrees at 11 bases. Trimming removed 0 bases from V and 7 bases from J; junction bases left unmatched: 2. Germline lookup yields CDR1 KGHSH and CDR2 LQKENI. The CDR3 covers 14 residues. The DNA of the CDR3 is TGTGCCAGCTCACCACCGACTAGCGGGATTGAGCAGTACTTC. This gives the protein CASSPPTSGIEQYF.

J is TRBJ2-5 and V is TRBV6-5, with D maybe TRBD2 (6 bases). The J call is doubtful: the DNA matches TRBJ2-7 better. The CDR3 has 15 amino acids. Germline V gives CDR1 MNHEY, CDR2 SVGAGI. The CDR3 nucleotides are TGTGCCAGCAGACCCCCACGGTTGGGAGGCTACGAGCAGTACTTC. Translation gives CASRPPRLGGYEQYF.

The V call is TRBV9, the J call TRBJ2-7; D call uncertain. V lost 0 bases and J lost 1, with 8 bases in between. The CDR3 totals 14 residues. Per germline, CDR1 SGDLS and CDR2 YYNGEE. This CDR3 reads CASSVGTVSYEQYF. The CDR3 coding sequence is TGTGCCAGCAGCGTAGGGACGGTTTCCTACGAGCAGTACTTC.

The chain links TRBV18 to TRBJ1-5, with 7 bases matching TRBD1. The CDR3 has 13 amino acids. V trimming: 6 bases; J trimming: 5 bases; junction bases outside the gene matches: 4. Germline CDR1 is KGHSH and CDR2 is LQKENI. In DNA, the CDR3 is TGTGCCAGCTCCCCCGACAGGGATCAGCCCCAGCATTTT. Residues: CASSPDRDQPQHF.

CDR3 DNA: TGTGCCAGCAGCGACCTAAAAGGGGAGCATCCCGGCGAGCAGTACTTC. As protein: CASSDLKGEHPGEQYF. The gene calls are TRBV4-2 and TRBJ2-7; D tentatively reads TRBD1 or TRBD2 (5 bases each). Germline V gene lookup returns CDR1 LGHNA and CDR2 YNFKEQ. CDR3 length: 16 amino acids. The V end lost 5 bases, the J end lost 6 bases, and 23 bases lay between the germline ends.

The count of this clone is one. This CDR3 is CASSISTGSNTGELFF. In DNA, the CDR3 is TGTGCCAGTAGTATTTCGACAGGGTCGAACACCGGGGAGCTGTTTTTT. The V and J genes are TRBV19 and TRBJ2-2, with TRBD1 identical over 7 bases. Germline V gene data show CDR1 as LNHDA and CDR2 as SQIVND (reference sequence). The V gene end was trimmed by 3 bases and the J gene end by 0 bases; junction bases not matched to a gene: 4. The CDR3 spans 16 residues.

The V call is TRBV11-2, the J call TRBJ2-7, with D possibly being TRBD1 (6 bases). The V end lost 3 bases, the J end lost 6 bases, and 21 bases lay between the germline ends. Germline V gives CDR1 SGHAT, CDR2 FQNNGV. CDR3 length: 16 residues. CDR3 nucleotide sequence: TGTGCCAGCAGCTTTTTAGGCTCCGCCGTGGGGGCCGAGCAGTACTTC. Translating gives CASSFLGSAVGAEQYF.

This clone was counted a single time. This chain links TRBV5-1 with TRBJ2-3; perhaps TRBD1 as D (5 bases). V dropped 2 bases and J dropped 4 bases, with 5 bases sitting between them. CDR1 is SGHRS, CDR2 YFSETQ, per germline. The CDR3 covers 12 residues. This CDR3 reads CASSFRADTQYF. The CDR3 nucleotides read TGCGCCAGCAGCTTCAGGGCAGATACGCAGTATTTT.

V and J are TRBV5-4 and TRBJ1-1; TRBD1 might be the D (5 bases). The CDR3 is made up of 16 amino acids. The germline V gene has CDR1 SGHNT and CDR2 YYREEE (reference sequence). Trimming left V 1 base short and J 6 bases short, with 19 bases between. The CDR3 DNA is TGTGCCAGCAGCTTGAGAGGTGTGGGTTTGGGACCTGAAGCTTTCTTT. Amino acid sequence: CASSLRGVGLGPEAFF.

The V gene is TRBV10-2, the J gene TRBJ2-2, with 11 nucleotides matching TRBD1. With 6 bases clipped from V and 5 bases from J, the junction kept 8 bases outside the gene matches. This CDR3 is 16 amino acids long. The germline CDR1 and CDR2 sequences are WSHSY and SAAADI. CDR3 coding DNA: TGCGCCAGCAGGGTCCCGGGACAGGGGGGGACCGGGGAGCTGTTTTTT. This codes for CASRVPGQGGTGELFF.